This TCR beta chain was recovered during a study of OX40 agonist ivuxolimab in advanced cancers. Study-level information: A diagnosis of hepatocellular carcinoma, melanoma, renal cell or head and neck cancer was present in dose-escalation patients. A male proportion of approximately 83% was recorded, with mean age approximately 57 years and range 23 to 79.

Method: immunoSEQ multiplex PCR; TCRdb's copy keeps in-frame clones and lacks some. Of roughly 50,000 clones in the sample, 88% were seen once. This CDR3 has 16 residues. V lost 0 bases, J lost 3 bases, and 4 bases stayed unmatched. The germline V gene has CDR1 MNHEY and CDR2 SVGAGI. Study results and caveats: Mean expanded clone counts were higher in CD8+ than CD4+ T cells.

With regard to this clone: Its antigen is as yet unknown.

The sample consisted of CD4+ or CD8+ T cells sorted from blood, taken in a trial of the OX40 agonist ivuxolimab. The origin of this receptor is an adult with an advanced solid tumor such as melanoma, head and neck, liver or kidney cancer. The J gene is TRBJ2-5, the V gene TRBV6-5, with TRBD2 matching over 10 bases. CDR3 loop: CASSYSERGGEETQYF. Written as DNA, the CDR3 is TGTGCCAGCAGTTACTCGGAGCGGGGGGGTGAAGAGACCCAGTACTTC.